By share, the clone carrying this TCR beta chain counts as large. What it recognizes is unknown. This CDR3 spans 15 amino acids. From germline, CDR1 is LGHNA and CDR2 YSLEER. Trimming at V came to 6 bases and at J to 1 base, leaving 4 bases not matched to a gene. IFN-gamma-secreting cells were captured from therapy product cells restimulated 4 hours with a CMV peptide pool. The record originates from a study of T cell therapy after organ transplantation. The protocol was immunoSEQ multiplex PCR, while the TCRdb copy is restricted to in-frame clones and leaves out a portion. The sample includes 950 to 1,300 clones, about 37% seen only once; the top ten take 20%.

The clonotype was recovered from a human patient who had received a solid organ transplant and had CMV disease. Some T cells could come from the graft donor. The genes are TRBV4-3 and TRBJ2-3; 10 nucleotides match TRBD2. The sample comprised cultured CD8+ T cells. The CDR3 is CASSLGLAGTDTQYF. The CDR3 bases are TGCGCCAGCAGTCTAGGACTAGCGGGCACAGATACGCAGTATTTT.